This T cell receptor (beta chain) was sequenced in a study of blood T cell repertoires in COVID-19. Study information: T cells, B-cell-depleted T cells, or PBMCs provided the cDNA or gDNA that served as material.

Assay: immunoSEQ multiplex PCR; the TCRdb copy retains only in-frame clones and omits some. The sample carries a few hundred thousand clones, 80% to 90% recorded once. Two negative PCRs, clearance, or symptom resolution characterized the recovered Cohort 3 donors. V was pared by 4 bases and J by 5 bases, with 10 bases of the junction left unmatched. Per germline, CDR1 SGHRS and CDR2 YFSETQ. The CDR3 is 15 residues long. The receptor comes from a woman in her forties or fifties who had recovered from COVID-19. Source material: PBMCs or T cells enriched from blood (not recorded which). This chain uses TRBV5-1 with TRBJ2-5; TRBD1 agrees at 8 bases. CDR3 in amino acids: CASSLEDRVTETQYF. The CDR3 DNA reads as TGCGCCAGCAGCCTGGAGGACAGGGTAACGGAGACCCAGTACTTC.